Here is one TCR beta chain with its context. This clone's antigen is unknown. Before TCRbeta sequencing, fluorescence-activated cell sorting was used to enrich five KLR/GPR56-defined CD4+ populations. TCRbeta repertoires of five CD4+ T-cell subsets defined by KLRB1, KLRG1, GPR56 and KLRF1 expression were sequenced to test a linear memory differentiation pathway. TCR-sequenced cells came from peripheral blood of healthy control individuals, reported as five donors in the TCRbeta analysis figure. Heparinized peripheral blood was collected and all samples were processed within one hour of retrieval. To isolate peripheral blood mononuclear cells, blood was diluted 1:2 in PBS and put through Biocoll density gradient centrifugation at room temperature. Before flow sorting, CD4+ T cells were magnetically enriched from freshly isolated PBMCs using anti-CD4 MicroBeads. A BD FACSAria II was used to sort CD4+ T cells enriched from PBMCs of healthy donors according to marker expression. For surface staining, the researchers used Miltenyi Biotec antibodies: anti-KLRB1 clone 191B8, anti-KLRF1 clone 4A4.D10 and anti-KLRG1 clone REA261.

Sequenced on an Illumina HiSeq 2500. For construction of sequencing libraries, the recombined TCRbeta locus was amplified according to a previously published PCR protocol. Concerning the study's data processing: Reads whose average quality score was below 30 were removed, and the reads that remained were processed with IMSEQ. Clonotypes were defined by Vbeta gene, Jbeta gene and CDR3 amino acid sequence. The Morisita-Horn index, computed on the top 100 expanded clones, was used to quantify repertoire overlap between populations. Clonal diversity was assessed with Rényi diversity profiles calculated on the top 100 expanded clones. TCRdb reprocessed the sequencing reads and holds a single record per CDR3 protein sequence, with no DNA. The V and J calls and clone size come from TCRdb's table, not from the authors' own analysis. The table kept for this sample lists around 3,000 distinct CDR3 sequences. In total, the top ten clones hold about 3.2% of the sample.

This entry belongs to a study of GPR56 and killer-like receptors on CD4 memory cells (dated by TCRdb to about 2019). Describing the broader study: It was proposed in the study that human CD4+ memory T-cell differentiation and cytokine production potential are marked by progressive acquisition of KLRB1, KLRG1, GPR56 and then KLRF1. Healthy blood donors in the study were described as age-matched to the liver disease patients, whose median age was approximately 65 years. The paper's findings and limits, for the study overall: Low clonal frequency was observed in the marker-negative population, and a progressive increase in clonal frequency, with a corresponding decrease in TCRbeta diversity, was observed along the proposed pathway. Overlap of TCR repertoires was especially pronounced between late populations 4 and 5, and partly extended to population 3. Clones dominating late populations 4 and 5 were also found in early populations 1 and 2, and this finding was taken by the authors as evidence for linear differentiation. Rather than full repertoires, the diversity and similarity analyses used only the 100 most expanded clones in each population.

Its CDR3 holds 15 amino acids, cysteine through phenylalanine. No DNA is recorded. The germline V gene gives CDR1 as SGHAT and CDR2 as FQNNGV. The sample comprised memory CD4+ T cells from blood. Recombination linked TRBV11-2 to TRBJ2-2; lacking DNA, the TRBD1 call made by TCRdb goes unchecked. The receptor's source is a human donor in good health. This receptor has the CDR3 CASSLSLGDTGELFF.